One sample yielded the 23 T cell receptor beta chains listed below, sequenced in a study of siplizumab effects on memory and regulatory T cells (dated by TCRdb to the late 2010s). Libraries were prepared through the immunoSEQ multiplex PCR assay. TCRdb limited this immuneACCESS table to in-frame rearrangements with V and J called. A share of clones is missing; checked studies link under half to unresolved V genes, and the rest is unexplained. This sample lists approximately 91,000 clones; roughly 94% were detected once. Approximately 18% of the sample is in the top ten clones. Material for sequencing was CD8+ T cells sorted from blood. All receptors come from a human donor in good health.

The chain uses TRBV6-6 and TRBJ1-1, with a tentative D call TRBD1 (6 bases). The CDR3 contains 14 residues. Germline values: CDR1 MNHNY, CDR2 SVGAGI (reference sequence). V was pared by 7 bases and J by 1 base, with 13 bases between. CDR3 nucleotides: TGTGCCAGCACCGAGGGACAACAGAACACTGAAGCTTTCTTT. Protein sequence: CASTEGQQNTEAFF.

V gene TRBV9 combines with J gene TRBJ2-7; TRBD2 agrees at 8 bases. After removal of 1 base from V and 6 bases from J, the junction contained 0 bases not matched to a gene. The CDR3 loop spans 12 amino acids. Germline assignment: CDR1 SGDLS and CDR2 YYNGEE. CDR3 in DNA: TGTGCCAGCAGCGTAACTAGCGGCGAGCAGTACTTC. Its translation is CASSVTSGEQYF.

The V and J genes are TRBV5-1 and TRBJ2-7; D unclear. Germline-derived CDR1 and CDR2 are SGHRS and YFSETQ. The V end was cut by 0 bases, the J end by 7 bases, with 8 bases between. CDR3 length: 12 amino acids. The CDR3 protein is CASSLVGREQYF. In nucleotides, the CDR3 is TGCGCCAGCAGCTTGGTGGGAAGGGAGCAGTACTTC.

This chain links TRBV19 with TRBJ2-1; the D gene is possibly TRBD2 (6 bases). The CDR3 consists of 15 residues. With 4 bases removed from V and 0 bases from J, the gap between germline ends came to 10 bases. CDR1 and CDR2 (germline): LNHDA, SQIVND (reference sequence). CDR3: CASSTIAASYNEQFF. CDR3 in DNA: TGTGCCAGTAGTACAATAGCGGCCTCCTACAATGAGCAGTTCTTC.

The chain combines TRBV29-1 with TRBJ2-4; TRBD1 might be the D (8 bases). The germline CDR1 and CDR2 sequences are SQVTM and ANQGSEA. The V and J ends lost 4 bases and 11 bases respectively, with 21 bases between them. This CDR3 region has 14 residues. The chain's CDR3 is CSVGSGDRSKVQYF. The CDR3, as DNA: TGCAGCGTTGGGAGCGGGGACAGGTCCAAGGTTCAGTACTTC. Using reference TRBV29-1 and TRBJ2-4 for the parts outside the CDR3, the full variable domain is SAVISQKPSRDICQRGTSLTIQCQVDSQVTMMFWYRQQPGQSLTLIATANQGSEATYESGFVIDKFPISRPNLTFSTLTVSNMSPEDSSIYLCSVGSGDRSKVQYFGAGTRLSVL.

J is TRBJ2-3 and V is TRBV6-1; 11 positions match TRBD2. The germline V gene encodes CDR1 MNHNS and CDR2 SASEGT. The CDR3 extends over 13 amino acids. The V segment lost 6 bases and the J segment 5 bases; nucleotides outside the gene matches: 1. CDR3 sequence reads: CASRGLAGDTQYF. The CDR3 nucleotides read TGTGCCAGCAGAGGACTAGCGGGAGATACGCAGTATTTT.

This CDR3 reads CASSLAFGYEQYF. The CDR3, as DNA: TGTGCCAGCAGCCTAGCTTTTGGCTACGAGCAGTACTTC. This sequence joins TRBV27 and TRBJ2-7; maybe TRBD2 (5 bases). V gave up 6 bases and J gave up 3 bases, with 12 bases separating them. The CDR3 has 13 residues. CDR1 MNHEY and CDR2 SMNVEV come from the germline V gene (reference sequence).

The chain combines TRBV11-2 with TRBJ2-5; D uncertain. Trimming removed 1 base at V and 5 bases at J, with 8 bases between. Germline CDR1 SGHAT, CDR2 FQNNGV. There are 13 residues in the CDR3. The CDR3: CASSLASAETQYF. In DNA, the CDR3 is TGTGCCAGCAGCTTAGCGTCCGCGGAGACCCAGTACTTC.

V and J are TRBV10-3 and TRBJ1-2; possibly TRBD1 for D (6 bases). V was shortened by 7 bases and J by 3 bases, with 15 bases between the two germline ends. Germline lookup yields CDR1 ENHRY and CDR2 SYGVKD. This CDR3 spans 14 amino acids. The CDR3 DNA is TGTGCCATCATGGTTGAGGGGGTAGACTATGGCTACACCTTC. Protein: CAIMVEGVDYGYTF.

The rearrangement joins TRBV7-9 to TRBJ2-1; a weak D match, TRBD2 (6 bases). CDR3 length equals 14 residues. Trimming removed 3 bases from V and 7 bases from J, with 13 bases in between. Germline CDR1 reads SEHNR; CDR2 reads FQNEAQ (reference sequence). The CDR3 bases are TGTGCCAGCAGCTTGACTAGTGGGGGGAATGAGCAGTTCTTC. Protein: CASSLTSGGNEQFF.

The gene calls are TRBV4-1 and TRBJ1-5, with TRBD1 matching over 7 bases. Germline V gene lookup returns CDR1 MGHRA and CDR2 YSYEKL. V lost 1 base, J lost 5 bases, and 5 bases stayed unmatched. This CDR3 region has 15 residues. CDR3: CASSQVNRGDQPQHF. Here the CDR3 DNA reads TGCGCCAGCAGCCAAGTAAACAGGGGTGATCAGCCCCAGCATTTT.

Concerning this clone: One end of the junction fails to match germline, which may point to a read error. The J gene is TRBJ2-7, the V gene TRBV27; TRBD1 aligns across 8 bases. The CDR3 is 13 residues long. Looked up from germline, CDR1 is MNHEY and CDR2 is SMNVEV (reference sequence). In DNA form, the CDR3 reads TGTGTCAGCAGTCTCAGGGGGCTCTACGAGCAGTACTTC. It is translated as CVSSLRGLYEQYF.

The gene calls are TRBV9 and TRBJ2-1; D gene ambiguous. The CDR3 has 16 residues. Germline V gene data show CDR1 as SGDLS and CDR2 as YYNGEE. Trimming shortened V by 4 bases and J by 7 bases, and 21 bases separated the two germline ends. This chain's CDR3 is CASSPYLTMVQNEQFF. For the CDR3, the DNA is TGTGCCAGCAGCCCATACCTGACCATGGTTCAGAATGAGCAGTTCTTC.

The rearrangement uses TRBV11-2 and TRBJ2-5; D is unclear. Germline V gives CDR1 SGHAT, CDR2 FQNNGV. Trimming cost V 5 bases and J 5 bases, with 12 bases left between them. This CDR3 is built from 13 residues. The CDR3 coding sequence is TGTGCCAGCAGCAGAACCACGAGGGAGACCCAGTACTTC. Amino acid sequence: CASSRTTRETQYF.

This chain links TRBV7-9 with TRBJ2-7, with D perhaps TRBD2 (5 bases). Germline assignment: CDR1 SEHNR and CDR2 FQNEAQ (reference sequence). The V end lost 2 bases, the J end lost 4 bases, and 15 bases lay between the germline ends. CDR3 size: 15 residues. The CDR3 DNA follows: TGTGCCAGCAGCTTACTCGGGAAGATATCGTACGAGCAGTACTTC. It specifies CASSLLGKISYEQYF.

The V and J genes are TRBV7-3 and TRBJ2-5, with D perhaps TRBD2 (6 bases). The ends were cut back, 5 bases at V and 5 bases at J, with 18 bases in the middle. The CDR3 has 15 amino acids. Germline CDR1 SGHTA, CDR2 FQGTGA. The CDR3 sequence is CASSPGGGVGETQYF. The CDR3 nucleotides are TGTGCCAGCAGCCCCGGTGGAGGGGTTGGGGAGACCCAGTACTTC.

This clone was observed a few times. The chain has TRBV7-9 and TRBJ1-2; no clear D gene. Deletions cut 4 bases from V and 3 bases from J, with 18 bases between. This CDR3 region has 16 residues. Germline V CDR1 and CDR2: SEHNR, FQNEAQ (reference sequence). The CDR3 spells CASSSPLHDPDYGYTF. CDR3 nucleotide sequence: TGTGCCAGCAGCTCCCCCTTACACGACCCTGACTATGGCTACACCTTC.

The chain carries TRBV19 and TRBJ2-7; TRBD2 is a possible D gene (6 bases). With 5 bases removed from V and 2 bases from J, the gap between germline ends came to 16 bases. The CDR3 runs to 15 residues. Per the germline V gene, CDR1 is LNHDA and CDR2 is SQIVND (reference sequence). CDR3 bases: TGTGCCAGTAGTGCCTCTAGTGGGGGGACCTACGAGCAGTACTTC. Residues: CASSASSGGTYEQYF.

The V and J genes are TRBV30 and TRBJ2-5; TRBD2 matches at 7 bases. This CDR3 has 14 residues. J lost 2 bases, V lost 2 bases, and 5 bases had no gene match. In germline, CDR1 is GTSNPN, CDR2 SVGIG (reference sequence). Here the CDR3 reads CAWSFTSVQETQYF. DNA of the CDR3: TGTGCCTGGAGTTTTACTAGCGTTCAAGAGACCCAGTACTTC.

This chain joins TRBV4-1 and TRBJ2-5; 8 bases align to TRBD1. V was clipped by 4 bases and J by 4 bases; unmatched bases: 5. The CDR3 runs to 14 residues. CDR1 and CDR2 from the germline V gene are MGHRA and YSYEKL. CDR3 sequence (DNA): TGCGCCAGCAGCCTCCTACAGGGGGGAGAGACCCAGTACTTC. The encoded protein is CASSLLQGGETQYF.

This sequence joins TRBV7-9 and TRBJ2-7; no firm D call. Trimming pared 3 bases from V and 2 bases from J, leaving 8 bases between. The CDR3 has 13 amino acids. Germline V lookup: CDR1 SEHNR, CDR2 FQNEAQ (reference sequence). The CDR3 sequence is CASSLSQAYEQYF. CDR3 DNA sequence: TGTGCCAGCAGCTTGAGCCAGGCCTACGAGCAGTACTTC.

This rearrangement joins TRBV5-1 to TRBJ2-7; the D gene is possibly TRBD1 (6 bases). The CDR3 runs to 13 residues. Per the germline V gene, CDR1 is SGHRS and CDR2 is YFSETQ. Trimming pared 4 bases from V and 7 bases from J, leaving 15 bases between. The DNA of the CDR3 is TGCGCCAGCAGCCCCAGGGGTAGGGGGGAGCAGTACTTC. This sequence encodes CASSPRGRGEQYF.

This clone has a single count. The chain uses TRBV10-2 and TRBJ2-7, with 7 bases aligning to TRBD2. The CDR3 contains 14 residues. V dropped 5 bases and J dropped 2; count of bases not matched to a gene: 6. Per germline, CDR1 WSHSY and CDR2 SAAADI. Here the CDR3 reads CASSPGGGPYEQYF. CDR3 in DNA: TGCGCCAGCAGTCCGGGGGGAGGTCCCTACGAGCAGTACTTC.